What follows are 4 T cell receptor beta chains derived from one specimen sequenced in a study of CD8 T cells in Susac syndrome. About 0.5 to 1 ug RNA was reverse transcribed with random hexamers. TCRdb itself ran the immunoSEQ multiplex PCR reads through MiXCR, one entry per CDR3 protein. The sample gives approximately 160,000 distinct CDR3 sequences, approximately 95% of which show up once; roughly 0.1% is in the top ten. Sequencing was carried out using CD4+ T cells from PBMCs. The origin of the receptors is a human donor with multiple sclerosis.

This chain links TRBV15 with TRBJ2-7; 7 positions agree with TRBD2. V trimming: 5 bases; J trimming: 3 bases; junction bases outside the gene matches: 16. There are 17 residues in the CDR3. The germline CDR1 and CDR2 sequences are LNHNV and YYDKDF (reference sequence). CDR3: CATSPDSGLEVVYEQYF. CDR3 nucleotides: TGTGCCACCAGCCCCGACTCCGGACTAGAAGTTGTCTACGAGCAGTACTTC.

This chain joins TRBV18 and TRBJ2-1, with 7 bases lining up with TRBD2. The V segment lost 1 base and the J segment 9 bases; nucleotides outside the gene matches: 9. CDR3 size: 15 residues. Germline V gives CDR1 KGHSH, CDR2 LQKENI. The CDR3, as DNA: TGTGCCAGCTCACCACGGACTAGTCGGTCTGCTGAGCAGTTCTTC. This translates into CASSPRTSRSAEQFF.

The rearrangement uses TRBV27 and TRBJ2-3; no reliable D call. Trimming took off 0 bases at V and 9 bases at J, with 10 bases between the two ends. The CDR3 is 13 amino acids. In germline, CDR1 is MNHEY, CDR2 SMNVEV (reference sequence). CDR3 sequence: CASSLSLYSTQYF. CDR3 in DNA: TGTGCCAGCAGTTTATCATTATACAGCACGCAGTATTTT.

This chain joins TRBV30 and TRBJ2-1, with D possibly being TRBD1 (6 bases). The germline V gene has CDR1 GTSNPN and CDR2 SVGIG (reference sequence). The V and J ends lost 2 bases and 2 bases respectively, with 10 bases between them. The CDR3 runs to 14 residues. The CDR3 region is CAWSNGGPYNEQFF. As DNA, the CDR3 is TGTGCCTGGAGTAATGGGGGCCCCTACAATGAGCAGTTCTTC.